The entry that follows covers one T cell receptor beta chain sequence. The germline CDR1 and CDR2 sequences are LNHDA and SQIVND (reference sequence). The CDR3 is made up of 15 amino acids. V lost 7 bases and J lost 5; bases outside the gene matches: 12. This specimen comes from a study of blood T cell repertoires in COVID-19. In the study overall: Collection of acute and convalescent COVID-19 samples took place in the United States, Italy and Spain. T cells, B-cell-depleted T cells, or PBMCs provided the cDNA or gDNA that served as material.

Study processing details: How many nucleated cells were present was estimated from reference gene primer amplification. Clones were sequenced by immunoSEQ multiplex PCR, and TCRdb holds only the in-frame ones, with some missing. For V, J and clone size, that table is used; D and trimming come from the DNA. Found here are around 110,000 clones, roughly four fifths of them singletons; the top ten hold 7.9%. The sequence was collected from a man between 65 and 85 years old with acute or convalescent COVID-19. The sample was peripheral blood. The chain employs TRBV19 and TRBJ1-1, with 8 bases that match TRBD1. CDR3 amino acids: CASINPRGRMTEAFF. The CDR3 DNA reads as TGTGCCAGTATCAATCCCAGGGGGCGAATGACTGAAGCTTTCTTT.